This is a list of T cell receptor beta chains from one sample in a study of T cell changes during pregnancy in multiple sclerosis. Sequencing was performed with immunoSEQ multiplex PCR; in TCRdb, only in-frame clones are kept and a portion is missing. The table has tens of thousands of clones, roughly 89% seen once; the top ten hold 6% to 9%. The source material was CD8+ T cells from peripheral blood mononuclear cells, sampled before pregnancy. The receptor set was obtained from a female donor with multiple sclerosis, enrolled in a pregnancy study. Both conserved end residues are trimmed from each CDR3. Fields, in order: V gene, clone size, J gene, CDR3 protein. Clone size, where shown, is once, few, many, or a class for clones that have expanded.

V gene: TRBV15
clone size: -
J gene: TRBJ2-6
CDR3 protein: ATSRDTRSGANVLT

V gene: TRBV4-3
clone size: few
J gene: TRBJ2-7
CDR3 protein: ASSQGTGRVEQY

V gene: TRBV19
clone size: -
J gene: TRBJ2-4
CDR3 protein: ASSISSAKNIQY

V gene: TRBV11-2
clone size: -
J gene: TRBJ2-1
CDR3 protein: ASIPSDGRADNEQF

V gene: TRBV6-4
clone size: -
J gene: TRBJ2-2
CDR3 protein: ASSDGDTGELF

V gene: TRBV5-1
clone size: -
J gene: TRBJ2-7
CDR3 protein: ASSHISDRETYEQY

V gene: TRBV30
clone size: -
J gene: TRBJ1-2
CDR3 protein: AWGRGNYGYT

V gene: TRBV4-3
clone size: -
J gene: TRBJ2-3
CDR3 protein: ASSHGQGTDTQY

V gene: TRBV6-4
clone size: -
J gene: TRBJ2-3
CDR3 protein: ASSSLAGGGSDTQY

V gene: TRBV28
clone size: -
J gene: TRBJ1-5
CDR3 protein: ASRIDSNQPQH

V gene: TRBV4-3
clone size: -
J gene: TRBJ2-2
CDR3 protein: ASSLQTGEKLF

V gene: TRBV11-2
clone size: -
J gene: TRBJ1-4
CDR3 protein: ASSLEYQRLNEKLF